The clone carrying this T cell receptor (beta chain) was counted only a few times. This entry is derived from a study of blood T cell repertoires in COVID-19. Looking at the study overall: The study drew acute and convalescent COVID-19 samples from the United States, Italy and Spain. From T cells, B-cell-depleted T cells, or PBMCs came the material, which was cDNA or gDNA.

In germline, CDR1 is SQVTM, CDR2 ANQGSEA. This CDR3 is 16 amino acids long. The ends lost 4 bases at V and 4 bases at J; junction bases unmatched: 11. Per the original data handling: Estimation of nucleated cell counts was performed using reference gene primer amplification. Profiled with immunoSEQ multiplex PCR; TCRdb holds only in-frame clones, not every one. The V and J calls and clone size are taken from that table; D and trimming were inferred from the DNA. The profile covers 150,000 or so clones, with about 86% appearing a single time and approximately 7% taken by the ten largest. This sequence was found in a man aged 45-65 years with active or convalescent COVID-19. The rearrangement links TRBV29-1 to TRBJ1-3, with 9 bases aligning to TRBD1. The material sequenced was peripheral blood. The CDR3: CSVGAPGTGKGNTIYF. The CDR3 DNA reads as TGCAGCGTTGGAGCACCCGGGACAGGGAAAGGAAACACCATATATTTT.